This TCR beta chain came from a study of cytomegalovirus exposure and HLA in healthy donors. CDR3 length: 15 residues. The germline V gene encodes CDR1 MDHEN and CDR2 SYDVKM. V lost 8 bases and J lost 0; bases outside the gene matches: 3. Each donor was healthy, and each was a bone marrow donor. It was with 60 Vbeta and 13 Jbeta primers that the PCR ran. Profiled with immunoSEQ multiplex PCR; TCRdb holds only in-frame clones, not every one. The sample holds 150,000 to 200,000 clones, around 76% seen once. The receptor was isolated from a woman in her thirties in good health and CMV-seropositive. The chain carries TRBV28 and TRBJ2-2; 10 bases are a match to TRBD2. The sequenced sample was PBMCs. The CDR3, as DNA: TGTGCCAGCGTAACTAGCGGGGCGAACACCGGGGAGCTGTTTTTT. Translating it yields CASVTSGANTGELFF.